The 10 T cell receptor beta chains given below trace back to one sample, sequenced in a study of T cell changes during pregnancy in multiple sclerosis. Assay used: immunoSEQ multiplex PCR; TCRdb lists only in-frame clones, some missing. The table has 75,000 to 80,000 clones, about 94% seen once. This specimen consisted of peripheral blood, obtained in the second trimester of pregnancy. The receptors shown here come from a female donor in good health, enrolled as a control in a pregnancy study.

The V call is TRBV30, the J call TRBJ1-3; TRBD1 matches 7 bases. V lost 7 bases to trimming and J lost 2 bases; unmatched junction nucleotides: 2. The CDR3 contains 12 residues. Germline CDR1 is GTSNPN and CDR2 is SVGIG (reference sequence). The CDR3 region has the DNA TGTGCCTCTGACAGGGCTGGAAACACCATATATTTT. It codes for CASDRAGNTIYF. The full variable domain, completed using reference TRBV30 and TRBJ1-3, is SQTIHQWPATLVQPVGSPLSLECTVEGTSNPNLYWYRQAAGRGLQLLFYSVGIGQISSEVPQNLSASRPQDRQFILSSKKLLLSDSGFYLCASDRAGNTIYFGEGSWLTVV.

The rearrangement joins TRBV6-5 to TRBJ1-1, with D perhaps TRBD1 (6 bases). CDR3 length: 13 amino acids. Trimming shortened V by 4 bases and J by 1 base, and 7 bases separated the two germline ends. Germline CDR1 is MNHEY and CDR2 is SVGAGI. CDR3 sequence reads: CASSWDKNTEAFF. The CDR3 bases are TGTGCCAGCAGTTGGGACAAGAACACTGAAGCTTTCTTT.

The J gene is TRBJ2-3, the V gene TRBV4-3; 9 bases are shared with TRBD2. J was trimmed by 3 bases and V by 0 bases; bases with no gene match: 10. Per germline, CDR1 LGHNA and CDR2 YSLEER. The CDR3 runs to 18 residues. The CDR3, as DNA: TGCGCCAGCAGCCAAGATTGGGGGACTAGCATTAGTACAGATACGCAGTATTTT. Translated, it gives CASSQDWGTSISTDTQYF.

This sequence joins TRBV12-5 and TRBJ2-5; 7 bases match TRBD1. J gave up 5 bases and V 9 bases, and 9 bases lay outside the gene matches. The germline V gene encodes CDR1 LGHNT and CDR2 FRNRAP. The CDR3 is made up of 13 amino acids. Here the CDR3 DNA reads TGTGCTAGCCGTCTTGGGGGACAGGAGACCCAGTACTTC. Protein product: CASRLGGQETQYF.

This chain connects TRBV19 to TRBJ1-4; D gene ambiguous. The V end lost 3 bases, the J end lost 0 bases, and 8 bases lay between the germline ends. This CDR3 region has 15 residues. Germline lookup yields CDR1 LNHDA and CDR2 SQIVND (reference sequence). The chain's CDR3 is CASSIRQATNEKLFF. In DNA form, the CDR3 reads TGTGCCAGTAGTATTAGACAAGCAACTAATGAAAAACTGTTTTTT.

The chain couples TRBV10-3 to TRBJ2-3; 9 bases agree with TRBD1. The germline V gene has CDR1 ENHRY and CDR2 SYGVKD. The CDR3 has 15 residues. The junction had 2 bases not matched to a gene; V was cut back by 4 bases and J by 0 bases. The CDR3 reads CAISAGQGSTDTQYF. The CDR3 region has the DNA TGTGCCATCAGTGCCGGACAGGGGAGCACAGATACGCAGTATTTT.

The chain links TRBV30 to TRBJ2-1, with D possibly TRBD1 on 6 matching bases. This CDR3 spans 13 amino acids. Germline V CDR1 and CDR2: GTSNPN, SVGIG (reference sequence). Trimming left V 4 bases short and J 4 bases short, with 11 bases between. DNA for the CDR3: TGTGCCTGGACCGTGGACAGTTACAATGAGCAGTTCTTC. Translated: CAWTVDSYNEQFF.

CDR3 region: CASSESSGIGETQYF. The CDR3 bases are TGTGCCAGCAGCGAGTCTAGCGGGATCGGAGAGACCCAGTACTTC. This rearrangement joins TRBV9 to TRBJ2-5; TRBD2 agrees at 9 bases. The CDR3 is made up of 15 amino acids. The J segment lost 4 bases and the V segment lost 3 bases, leaving 7 bases of the junction unmatched. Germline CDR1 is SGDLS and CDR2 is YYNGEE.

The V and J genes are TRBV9 and TRBJ2-3; 8 nucleotides match TRBD1. V gave up 4 bases and J gave up 1 base; unmatched junction bases: 20. CDR1 is SGDLS and CDR2 is YYNGEE in the germline V gene. This CDR3 spans 20 amino acids. The CDR3 loop is CASSQGVGQGASIGTDTQYF. CDR3 coding DNA: TGTGCCAGCAGCCAAGGGGTTGGGCAGGGGGCCTCCATCGGCACAGATACGCAGTATTTT. The variable domain in full, with the rest retrieved from reference TRBV9 and TRBJ2-3, is DSGVTQTPKHLITATGQRVTLRCSPRSGDLSVYWYQQSLDQGLQFLIQYYNGEERAKGNILERFSAQQFPDLHSELNLSSLELGDSALYFCASSQGVGQGASIGTDTQYFGPGTRLTVL.

This chain connects TRBV30 to TRBJ1-5, with a possible D match to TRBD1 (5 bases). With 3 bases removed from V and 0 bases from J, the gap between germline ends came to 12 bases. Germline V gene data show CDR1 as GTSNPN and CDR2 as SVGIG (reference sequence). The CDR3 loop spans 15 amino acids. This CDR3 reads CAWSDGGNSNQPQHF. CDR3 DNA sequence: TGTGCCTGGAGCGACGGGGGAAATAGCAATCAGCCCCAGCATTTT.